The clone carrying this T cell receptor (beta chain) was found many times. CDR1 is SQVTM and CDR2 is ANQGSEA in the germline V gene. The CDR3 loop spans 14 amino acids. With 5 bases removed from V and 4 bases from J, the gap between germline ends came to 15 bases. This sample was taken from a study of breast tumors, draining lymph nodes, adjacent tissues. TCRdb reprocessed the multiplex PCR reads via MiXCR and lists one record per CDR3 protein. The top ten clones hold 9.5% to 13% of a sample with approximately 37,000 distinct CDR3 sequences, roughly 32% of them seen once. This receptor was obtained from a female donor with breast cancer. Some clones in this sample may be carry-over from other donors' samples. The J gene is TRBJ2-1, the V gene TRBV29-1; TRBD2 might be the D (6 bases). The sequencing input was breast tumor tissue. This CDR3 reads CSVLGLAHYNEQFF. CDR3 in DNA: TGCAGCGTTCTCGGTCTAGCGCATTACAATGAGCAGTTCTTC.